The subject of this entry is one TCR beta chain. Clones were sequenced by immunoSEQ multiplex PCR, and TCRdb holds only the in-frame ones, with some missing. This sample has about 57,000 clones, with roughly 85% found just once. The entry originates in a study of siplizumab effects on memory and regulatory T cells. The ends were cut back, 4 bases at V and 2 bases at J, with 12 bases in the middle. CDR1 is MNHEY and CDR2 is SVGAGI in the germline V gene. There are 14 residues in the CDR3. The sample consisted of memory CD4+ T cells sorted from blood. This chain links TRBV6-5 with TRBJ2-7; perhaps TRBD1 as D (6 bases). The sequence was collected from a human donor in good health. CDR3 sequence (DNA): TGTGCCAGCAGTTCCACAGGGTTTACCTACGAGCAGTACTTC. Protein product: CASSSTGFTYEQYF.